The 27 T cell receptor beta chains presented below share a single source sample, sequenced in a study of blood T cell repertoires in COVID-19. The assay was immunoSEQ multiplex PCR, and TCRdb's table has in-frame clones only and misses some. The sample holds about 290,000 clones, over 80% seen once. The sequenced sample was peripheral blood. The source is a woman aged 50 to 60 with active or convalescent COVID-19.

The chain joins TRBV19 to TRBJ1-6; no clear D. Germline CDR1 reads LNHDA; CDR2 reads SQIVND (reference sequence). The CDR3 is 14 amino acids. V was clipped by 5 bases and J by 7 bases, with 12 bases between them. The CDR3 sequence: CASSGKTGNSPLHF. The CDR3 DNA is TGTGCCAGTAGTGGGAAGACGGGAAATTCACCCCTCCACTTT.

The V call is TRBV28, the J call TRBJ1-2; D is unresolved. Germline V gene data show CDR1 as MDHEN and CDR2 as SYDVKM. CDR3 length: 14 residues. The germline V and J ends were trimmed by 1 base and 1 base, with 7 bases remaining between them. The CDR3 region is CASSLFQVNYGYTF. CDR3 DNA: TGTGCCAGCAGTTTATTTCAGGTTAACTATGGCTACACCTTC.

The genes are TRBV28 and TRBJ2-2; D call uncertain. CDR1 is MDHEN and CDR2 is SYDVKM in the germline V gene. V lost 5 bases, J lost 2 bases, and 12 bases lay in between. This CDR3 has 15 amino acids. The DNA for the CDR3 is TGTGCCAGCAGTGGATGGAGCGACAACACCGGGGAGCTGTTTTTT. This codes for CASSGWSDNTGELFF.

The chain has TRBV7-6 and TRBJ2-1, with 11 nucleotides matching TRBD2. V lost 0 bases to trimming and J lost 6 bases; unmatched junction nucleotides: 4. The CDR3 loop spans 16 amino acids. Looked up from germline, CDR1 is SGHVS and CDR2 is FNYEAQ. CDR3 sequence (DNA): TGTGCCAGCAGCTTAGCGGTAGCGGGAGGGCCCAATGAGCAGTTCTTC. It specifies CASSLAVAGGPNEQFF.

V usage is TRBV28 and J usage is TRBJ1-5; possibly TRBD1 for D (5 bases). CDR1 is MDHEN, CDR2 SYDVKM, per germline. The CDR3 is 14 amino acids. Trimming took 3 bases from V and 6 from J, leaving 12 bases between them. The DNA for the CDR3 is TGTGCCAGCAGTTTGCCAGGGCCCCTTCAGCCCCAGCATTTT. Translating it yields CASSLPGPLQPQHF. Combining the CDR3 with reference TRBV28 and TRBJ1-5 gives the whole variable domain DVKVTQSSRYLVKRTGEKVFLECVQDMDHENMFWYRQDPGLGLRLIYFSYDVKMKEKGDIPEGYSVSREKKERFSLILESASTNQTSMYLCASSLPGPLQPQHFGDGTRLSIL.

The V gene is TRBV3-1 (or the pseudogene TRBV3-2), the J gene TRBJ1-2, with D unresolved. Germline V gives CDR1 LGHDT, CDR2 YNNKEL (reference sequence). Trimming pared 4 bases from V and 6 bases from J, leaving 12 bases between. This CDR3 spans 13 amino acids. The CDR3 DNA sequence: TGTGCCAGCAGCCGGTCACTAGATGATGGCTACACCTTC. Amino acid sequence: CASSRSLDDGYTF.

The J gene is TRBJ2-7, the V gene TRBV2; TRBD2 matches at 8 bases. V shed 6 bases, J shed 5 bases, and the junction held 18 bases outside the gene matches. This CDR3 has 17 amino acids. Germline values: CDR1 SNHLY, CDR2 FYNNEI. The CDR3 DNA follows: TGTGCCAGCAGAGAATCTTTCCTAGCGGGCGCGGCCAACGAGCAGTACTTC. Translated: CASRESFLAGAANEQYF.

The chain couples TRBV11-3 to TRBJ2-7, with 16 bases matching TRBD2. J gave up 4 bases and V 5 bases, and 2 bases lay outside the gene matches. CDR1 and CDR2 (germline): SGHNT, YENEEA. This CDR3 spans 15 amino acids. The CDR3 loop is CASSQGLAGGYEQYF. The CDR3 bases are TGTGCCAGCAGCCAGGGACTAGCGGGAGGGTACGAGCAGTACTTC. The entire variable domain, with the rest obtained from reference TRBV11-3 and TRBJ2-7, is as follows: EAGVVQSPRYKIIEKKQPVAFWCNPISGHNTLYWYLQNLGQGPELLIRYENEEAVDDSQLPKDRFSAERLKGVDSTLKIQPAELGDSAVYLCASSQGLAGGYEQYFGPGTRLTVT.

The chain uses TRBV30 and TRBJ1-2; D unresolved. Between the trimmed V and J ends, which lost 5 bases and 8 bases, there was a span of 15 bases. The germline gives CDR1 GTSNPN, CDR2 SVGIG (reference sequence). This CDR3 has 12 amino acids. In nucleotides, the CDR3 is TGTGCCTGGGGGAGGCCAGCCGGGGGCTACACCTTC. This codes for CAWGRPAGGYTF.

The chain uses TRBV18 and TRBJ2-3; tentatively, D is TRBD1 (6 bases). Trimming pared 4 bases from V and 1 base from J, leaving 6 bases between. The germline gives CDR1 KGHSH, CDR2 LQKENI. This CDR3 spans 13 amino acids. The CDR3 here is CASSRTGTDTQYF. In DNA, the CDR3 is TGTGCCAGCTCACGGACAGGCACAGATACGCAGTATTTT.

V gene TRBV18 combines with J gene TRBJ2-6; D is undetermined. V was clipped by 6 bases and J by 0 bases, with 12 bases between them. This CDR3 is 16 amino acids long. Germline V lookup: CDR1 KGHSH, CDR2 LQKENI. CDR3 in amino acids: CASSPMAHSGANVLTF. The DNA of the CDR3 is TGTGCCAGCTCCCCCATGGCCCACTCTGGGGCCAACGTCCTGACTTTC. Using reference TRBV18 and TRBJ2-6 for the parts outside the CDR3, the full variable domain is NAGVMQNPRHLVRRRGQEARLRCSPMKGHSHVYWYRQLPEEGLKFMVYLQKENIIDESGMPKERFSAEFPKEGPSILRIQQVVRGDSAAYFCASSPMAHSGANVLTFGAGSRLTVL.

A note on this clone: It is unclear where the CDR3 begins or ends on the DNA, so no DNA is shown, and the CDR3 is as TCRdb lists it. This chain links TRBV21-1 with TRBJ2-6; the table's D call, TRBD1, has no DNA check behind it. TRBV21-1 is a pseudogene. The CDR3 length equals 16 residues, ends included. CDR3 sequence reads: CASKLRVGRGANVLTF.

DNA of the CDR3: TGTGCCAGCAGTGAAGAAAACAGGGCGGACATTCAGTACTTC. Translated, it gives CASSEENRADIQYF. The chain links TRBV2 to TRBJ2-4; D is possibly TRBD1 (6 bases). Germline CDR1 is SNHLY and CDR2 is FYNNEI. V shed 1 base and J shed 8 bases, with 12 bases lying between them. This CDR3 is 14 amino acids long.

The V call is TRBV7-2, the J call TRBJ2-1, with D possibly matching TRBD2 (6 bases). CDR1 is SGHTA, CDR2 FQGNSA, per germline. The V gene lost 7 bases and the J gene lost 4 bases, with 20 bases spanning the gap. This CDR3 region has 16 residues. The CDR3: CASTPGVGVIYNEQFF. CDR3 nucleotides: TGTGCCAGCACCCCGGGGGTGGGAGTCATTTACAATGAGCAGTTCTTC. Supplemented by reference TRBV7-2 and TRBJ2-1, the full variable domain reads GAGVSQSPSNKVTEKGKDVELRCDPISGHTALYWYRQSLGQGLEFLIYFQGNSAPDKSGLPSDRFSAERTGGSVSTLTIQRTQQEDSAVYLCASTPGVGVIYNEQFFGPGTRLTVL.

The V call is TRBV11-2, the J call TRBJ1-3; D possibly corresponds to TRBD1 (6 bases). Trimming removed 3 bases at V and 5 bases at J, with 11 bases between. Looked up from germline, CDR1 is SGHAT and CDR2 is FQNNGV. CDR3 size: 14 residues. The CDR3 spells CASSFRQARNTIYF. The CDR3 DNA sequence: TGTGCCAGCAGCTTCAGACAGGCTAGAAACACCATATATTTT.

This clone was seen a single time. The DNA of the CDR3 is TGTGCCAGCAGGAAAGCGGAACAAGAGACCCAGTACTTC. It specifies CASRKAEQETQYF. V and J are TRBV27 and TRBJ2-5, with TRBD2 as a possible D gene (5 bases). Germline CDR1 reads MNHEY; CDR2 reads SMNVEV (reference sequence). The V and J ends lost 6 bases and 2 bases respectively, with 10 bases between them. The CDR3 has 13 residues.

This clone was seen a handful of times. The gene calls are TRBV6-2 or TRBV6-3 and TRBJ1-5; D uncertain. Germline V gene lookup returns CDR1 MNHEY and CDR2 SVGEGT. V lost 2 bases and J lost 0, with 11 bases in between. The CDR3 has 16 amino acids. In DNA, the CDR3 is TGTGCCAGCAGTTACAACAGCCTTTATAGCAATCAGCCCCAGCATTTT. It codes for CASSYNSLYSNQPQHF.

The V call is TRBV5-1, the J call TRBJ2-7, with 8 bases aligning to TRBD1. V lost 4 bases, J lost 2 bases, and 5 bases stayed unmatched. CDR3 size: 14 residues. The germline CDR1 and CDR2 sequences are SGHRS and YFSETQ. Written as DNA, the CDR3 is TGCGCCAGCAGCCGAGAGGGACAGGCCTACGAGCAGTACTTC. Protein product: CASSREGQAYEQYF. The full variable domain, completed using reference TRBV5-1 and TRBJ2-7, is KAGVTQTPRYLIKTRGQQVTLSCSPISGHRSVSWYQQTPGQGLQFLFEYFSETQRNKGNFPGRFSGRQFSNSRSEMNVSTLELGDSALYLCASSREGQAYEQYFGPGTRLTVT.

This sequence joins TRBV3-1 (or the pseudogene TRBV3-2) and TRBJ2-5; TRBD2 aligns across 9 bases. The CDR3 extends over 19 amino acids. J gave up 4 bases and V 0 bases, and 15 bases lay outside the gene matches. In germline, CDR1 is LGHDT, CDR2 YNNKEL (reference sequence). The CDR3: CASSQEFGFGSGSLETQYF. The CDR3, as DNA: TGTGCCAGCAGCCAAGAGTTTGGTTTTGGTAGCGGGAGCTTAGAGACCCAGTACTTC.

This chain joins TRBV7-2 and TRBJ1-2, with 9 positions matching TRBD1. With 0 bases clipped from V and 5 bases from J, the junction kept 7 bases outside the gene matches. The CDR3 length is 16 residues. Germline assignment: CDR1 SGHTA and CDR2 FQGNSA. Here the CDR3 reads CASSLASQGALYGYTF. The CDR3 nucleotides read TGTGCCAGCAGCTTAGCGTCACAGGGGGCCCTTTATGGCTACACCTTC.

The chain uses TRBV20-1 and TRBJ1-2; D gene ambiguous. Trimming cost V 3 bases and J 2 bases, with 7 bases left between them. The CDR3 runs 12 residues. Germline CDR1 reads DFQATT; CDR2 reads SNEGSKA (reference sequence). CDR3 amino acids: CSASIGNYGYTF. In DNA form, the CDR3 reads TGCAGTGCTAGTATCGGGAACTATGGCTACACCTTC.

The V and J genes are TRBV6-5 and TRBJ2-2; TRBD2 matches at 10 bases. From germline, CDR1 is MNHEY and CDR2 SVGAGI. The junction had 5 bases not matched to a gene; V was cut back by 6 bases and J by 7 bases. The CDR3 sequence is 14 residues long. As DNA, the CDR3 is TGTGCCAGCAGGGGGACTAGCGACAGCGGGGAGCTGTTTTTT. As protein: CASRGTSDSGELFF.

V and J are TRBV19 and TRBJ2-6, with D maybe TRBD2 (6 bases). Germline V gene lookup returns CDR1 LNHDA and CDR2 SQIVND (reference sequence). The CDR3 is made up of 18 amino acids. Between the trimmed V and J ends, which lost 3 bases and 3 bases, there was a span of 18 bases. The CDR3 protein is CASSILGGGSGGANVLTF. The CDR3 coding sequence is TGTGCCAGTAGTATTCTCGGTGGAGGGTCTGGTGGGGCCAACGTCCTGACTTTC.

The chain has TRBV28 and TRBJ1-4; tentative D call: TRBD1 (6 bases). The V gene's germline CDR1 is MDHEN and CDR2 SYDVKM. V was shortened by 5 bases and J by 5 bases, with 12 bases between the two germline ends. This CDR3 has 14 amino acids. CDR3 amino acids: CASSTRGLNEKLFF. The CDR3, as DNA: TGTGCCAGCAGTACCAGGGGCTTAAATGAAAAACTGTTTTTT. Supplemented by reference TRBV28 and TRBJ1-4, the full variable domain reads DVKVTQSSRYLVKRTGEKVFLECVQDMDHENMFWYRQDPGLGLRLIYFSYDVKMKEKGDIPEGYSVSREKKERFSLILESASTNQTSMYLCASSTRGLNEKLFFGSGTQLSVL.

This clone has just a few counts. The chain carries TRBV25-1 and TRBJ2-3; the match to TRBD2 covers 9 bases. Germline-derived CDR1 and CDR2 are MGHDK and SYGVNS. The CDR3 length is 16 residues. The junction had 8 bases not matched to a gene; V was cut back by 5 bases and J by 2 bases. The CDR3 reads CASSTASGVYTDTQYF. For the CDR3, the DNA is TGTGCCAGCAGTACGGCTAGCGGGGTTTACACAGATACGCAGTATTTT. The entire variable domain, with the rest obtained from reference TRBV25-1 and TRBJ2-3, is as follows: EADIYQTPRYLVIGTGKKITLECSQTMGHDKMYWYQQDPGMELHLIHYSYGVNSTEKGDLSSESTVSRIRTEHFPLTLESARPSHTSQYLCASSTASGVYTDTQYFGPGTRLTVL.

The chain combines TRBV6-1 with TRBJ1-3; no definite D call. The CDR3 sequence is 17 residues long. V was cut by 2 bases and J by 0 bases, with 14 bases left in between. Looked up from germline, CDR1 is MNHNS and CDR2 is SASEGT. CDR3 sequence (DNA): TGTGCCAGCAGTGAATTCGGAGGCTGGGCCTCTGGAAACACCATATATTTT. This codes for CASSEFGGWASGNTIYF.

The V and J genes are TRBV13 and TRBJ1-1; D perhaps matches TRBD1 (6 bases). Between the trimmed V and J ends, which lost 5 bases and 4 bases, there was a span of 20 bases. The CDR3 is made up of 16 amino acids. Germline V lookup: CDR1 PRHDT, CDR2 FYEKMQ (reference sequence). The CDR3 loop reads CASSPPLQGTITEAFF. The DNA of the CDR3 is TGTGCCAGCAGCCCCCCTTTGCAGGGGACGATCACTGAAGCTTTCTTT.